This T cell receptor (beta chain) was profiled in a study of blood T cell repertoires in COVID-19. Study overall: The cDNA or gDNA used as material had been derived from T cells, B-cell-depleted T cells, or PBMCs.

CDR3 length: 12 amino acids. The V and J ends lost 0 bases and 5 bases respectively, with 5 bases between them. The germline V gene encodes CDR1 SGHRS and CDR2 YFSETQ. Sequenced by immunoSEQ multiplex PCR; TCRdb stores in-frame clones only, minus some. The sample carries 120,000 to 150,000 clones, roughly 80% recorded once. The chain recombines TRBV5-1 with TRBJ2-5; D uncertain. Sequencing used peripheral blood. This TCR came from a human donor with acute or convalescent COVID-19. The donor label of this sample is uncertain. CDR3 DNA sequence: TGCGCCAGCAGCTTGGCCTCGGAGACCCAGTACTTC. Translating gives CASSLASETQYF.